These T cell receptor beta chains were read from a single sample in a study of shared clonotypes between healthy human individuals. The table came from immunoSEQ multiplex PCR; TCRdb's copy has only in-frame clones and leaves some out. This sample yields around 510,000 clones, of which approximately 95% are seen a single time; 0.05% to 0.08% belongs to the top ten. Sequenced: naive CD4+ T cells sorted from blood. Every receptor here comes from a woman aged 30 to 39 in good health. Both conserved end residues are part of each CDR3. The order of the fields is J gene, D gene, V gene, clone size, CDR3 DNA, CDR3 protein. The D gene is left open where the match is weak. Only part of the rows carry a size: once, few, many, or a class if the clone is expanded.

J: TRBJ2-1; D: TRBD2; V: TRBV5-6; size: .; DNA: TGTGCCAGCAGCTTTAGGCGGGAGCAAACCTACAATGAGCAGTTCTTC; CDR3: CASSFRREQTYNEQFF
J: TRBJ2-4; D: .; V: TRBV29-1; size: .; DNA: TGCAGCGTGTCTCTAGGGGTAGGGGCCAAAAACATTCAGTACTTC; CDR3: CSVSLGVGAKNIQYF
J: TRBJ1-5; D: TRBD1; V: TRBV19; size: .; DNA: TGTGCCAGTAAGGTGGACAGGGGAGGCCAGCCCCAGCATTTT; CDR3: CASKVDRGGQPQHF
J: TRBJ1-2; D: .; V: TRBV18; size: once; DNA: TGTGCCAGCTCACCACAACAGAATAACTATGGCTACACCTTC; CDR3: CASSPQQNNYGYTF
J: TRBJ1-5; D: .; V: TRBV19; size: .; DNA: TGTGCCAGTAGCGAGGGGGTTGGTCAGCCCCAGCATTTT; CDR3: CASSEGVGQPQHF
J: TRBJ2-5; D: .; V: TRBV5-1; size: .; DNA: TGCGCCAGCAGCTTGGGCACGACAAGGGGGGAGACCCAGTACTTC; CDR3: CASSLGTTRGETQYF
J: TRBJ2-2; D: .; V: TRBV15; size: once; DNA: TGTGCCACCAGCAGAAATAGGGAGCTGTTTTTT; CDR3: CATSRNRELFF
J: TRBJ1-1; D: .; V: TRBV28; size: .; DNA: TGTGCCAGCCTGCAGGCTCCCCTATATCACGCCGCTTTCTTT; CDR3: CASLQAPLYHAAFF
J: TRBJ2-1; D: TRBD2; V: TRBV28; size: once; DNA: TGTGCCAGCAGTTCCTTGGGGGAGGGGAACAATGAGCAGTTCTTC; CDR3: CASSSLGEGNNEQFF
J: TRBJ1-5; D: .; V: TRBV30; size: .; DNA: TGTGCCTGGAGTGTAGGTAGGACACGCAATCAGCCCCAGCATTTT; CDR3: CAWSVGRTRNQPQHF
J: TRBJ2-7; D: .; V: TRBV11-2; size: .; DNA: TGTGCCAGCAGCTTAGATTGGGGTCACGAGCAGTACTTC; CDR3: CASSLDWGHEQYF
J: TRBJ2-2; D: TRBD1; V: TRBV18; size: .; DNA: TGTGCCAGCTCACCACGGGACAGAAAAACCGGGGAGCTGTTTTTT; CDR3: CASSPRDRKTGELFF
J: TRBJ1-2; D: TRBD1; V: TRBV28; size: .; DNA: TGTGCCAGCAGTCAGGGACAGGGCGTTCTTCGTGGCTACACCTTC; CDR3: CASSQGQGVLRGYTF
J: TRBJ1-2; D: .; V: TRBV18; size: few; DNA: TGTGCCAGCTCACCCGGGACTGCAAATGGCTACACCTTC; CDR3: CASSPGTANGYTF
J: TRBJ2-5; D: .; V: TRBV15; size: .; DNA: TGTGCCACCAGCAGAGATAGTGTGGAGGAGACCCAGTACTTC; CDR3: CATSRDSVEETQYF
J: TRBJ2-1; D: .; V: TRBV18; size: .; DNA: TGTGCCAGCTCACCAGTACAGGGGGGGAATGAGCAGTTCTTC; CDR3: CASSPVQGGNEQFF
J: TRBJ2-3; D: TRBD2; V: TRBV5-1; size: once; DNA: TGCGCCAGCAGCTTGGGGGGACTAGCGGGAGGTTCCACAGATACGCAGTATTTT; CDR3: CASSLGGLAGGSTDTQYF
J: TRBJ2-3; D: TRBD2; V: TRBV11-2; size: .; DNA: TGTGCCAGCAGCTTGTTAGCGGGAGGTCCAGATACGCAGTATTTT; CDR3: CASSLLAGGPDTQYF
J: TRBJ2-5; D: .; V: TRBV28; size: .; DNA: TGTGCCAGCAGGGGGGCAGAGACCCAGTACTTC; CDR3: CASRGAETQYF
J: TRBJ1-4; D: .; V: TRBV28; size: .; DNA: TGTGCCAGCAGCCCTCCGGAGGTAGTTTTGAGCACTAATGAAAAACTGTTTTTT; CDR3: CASSPPEVVLSTNEKLFF
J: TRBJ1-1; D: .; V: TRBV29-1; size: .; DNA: TGCAGCGTCAGCGGACGGTTGCACACTGAAGCTTTCTTT; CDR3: CSVSGRLHTEAFF
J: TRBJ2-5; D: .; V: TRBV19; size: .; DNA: TGTGCCAGTAGCGGGAGAGGGGAGACCCAGTACTTC; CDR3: CASSGRGETQYF
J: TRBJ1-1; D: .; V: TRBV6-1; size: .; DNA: TGTGCCAGCAGGACAGGAGCCATGAACACTGAAGCTTTCTTT; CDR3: CASRTGAMNTEAFF
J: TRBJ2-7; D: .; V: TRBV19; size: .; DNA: TGTGCCAGTAGCGAGCGGCAGAGGGTCTACGAGCAGTACTTC; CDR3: CASSERQRVYEQYF
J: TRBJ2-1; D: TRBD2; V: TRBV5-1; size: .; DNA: TGCGCCAGCAGCTTTACGGCTGTAGCGGGAGTGCAGAATGAGCAGTTCTTC; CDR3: CASSFTAVAGVQNEQFF
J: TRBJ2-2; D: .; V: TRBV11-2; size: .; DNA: TGTGCCAGCAGACAGGGTCGAGGCACCGGGGAGCTGTTTTTT; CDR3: CASRQGRGTGELFF
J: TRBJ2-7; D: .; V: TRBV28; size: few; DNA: TGTGCCAGCAGTCCGAGGCTAGAGCAGTACTTC; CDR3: CASSPRLEQYF
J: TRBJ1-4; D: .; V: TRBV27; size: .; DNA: TGTGCCAGCAGTTTAGGTCCTTTCGGGGGTTCCGACGAAAAACTGTTTTTT; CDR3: CASSLGPFGGSDEKLFF
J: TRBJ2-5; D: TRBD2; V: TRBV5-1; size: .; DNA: TGCGCCAGCAGCTTCGGGACTAGCGGGAGTGAAGGAGAGACCCAGTACTTC; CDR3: CASSFGTSGSEGETQYF
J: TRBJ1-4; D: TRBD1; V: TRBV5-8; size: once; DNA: TGTGCCAGCACCCCGGGACAGACAGCAACTAATGAAAAACTGTTTTTT; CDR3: CASTPGQTATNEKLFF
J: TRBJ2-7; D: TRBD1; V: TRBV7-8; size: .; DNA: TGTGCCAGCAGCTTAGCCTCTAGGGGGCGAGGGTACGAGCAGTACTTC; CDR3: CASSLASRGRGYEQYF
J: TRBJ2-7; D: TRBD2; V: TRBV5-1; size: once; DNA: TGCGCCAGCAGCTCCAGCGGGAGGAGGATCGAGCAGTACTTC; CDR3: CASSSSGRRIEQYF
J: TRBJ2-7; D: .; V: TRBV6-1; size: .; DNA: TGTGCCAGCAGCAGGGCCACCGGCGAGCAGTACTTC; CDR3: CASSRATGEQYF
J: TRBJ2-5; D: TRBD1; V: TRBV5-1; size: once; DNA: TGCGCCAGCAGCCCTGGTGTGAGGACAGGGGCCCAAGAGACCCAGTACTTC; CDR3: CASSPGVRTGAQETQYF
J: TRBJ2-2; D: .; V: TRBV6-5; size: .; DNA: TGTGCCAGCAGTTACGATCCACCCGGGGAGCTGTTTTTT; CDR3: CASSYDPPGELFF
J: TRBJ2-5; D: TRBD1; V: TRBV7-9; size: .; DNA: TGTGCCAGCAGCCCGGGACAGCCCCAAGAGACCCAGTACTTC; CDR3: CASSPGQPQETQYF
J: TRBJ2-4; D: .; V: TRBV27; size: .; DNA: TGTGCCAGCAGTTTAAACCCGGGGAACATTCAGTACTTC; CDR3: CASSLNPGNIQYF
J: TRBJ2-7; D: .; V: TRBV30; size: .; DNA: TGTGCCTGGAGTGTAACTACAGGAGGGCAGTACTTC; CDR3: CAWSVTTGGQYF
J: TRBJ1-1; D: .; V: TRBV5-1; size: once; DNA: TGCGCCAGCAGCCTCCCGGACAAAAAGAGTGAAGCTTTCTTT; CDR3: CASSLPDKKSEAFF
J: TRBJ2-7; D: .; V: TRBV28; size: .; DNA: TGTGCCAAGGTTGGGGCGGCGAGCTCCTACGAGCAGTACTTC; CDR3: CAKVGAASSYEQYF
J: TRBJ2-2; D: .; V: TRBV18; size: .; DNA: TGTGCCACCTCCCGCCGAGGGGACACCGGGGAGCTGTTTTTT; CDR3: CATSRRGDTGELFF
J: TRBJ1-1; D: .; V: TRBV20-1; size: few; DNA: TGCAGTGCTAGAGTGAACACTGAAGCTTTCTTT; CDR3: CSARVNTEAFF
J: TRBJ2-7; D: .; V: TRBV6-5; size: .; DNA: TGTGCCAGCAGTTACGTGCCAGGGTCCTACGAGCAGTACTTC; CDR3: CASSYVPGSYEQYF
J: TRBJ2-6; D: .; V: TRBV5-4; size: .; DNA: TGTGCCAGCAGCTTGGGATCTGGGGCCAACGTCCTGACTTTC; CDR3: CASSLGSGANVLTF
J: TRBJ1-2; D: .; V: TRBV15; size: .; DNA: TGTGCCACCAGCAGAGGGAGGGACTCTAACTATGGCTACACCTTC; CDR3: CATSRGRDSNYGYTF
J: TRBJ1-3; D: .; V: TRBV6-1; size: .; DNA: TGTGCCAGCAGTGTTTTAGGCGTATCGGTGGACACCATATATTTT; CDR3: CASSVLGVSVDTIYF
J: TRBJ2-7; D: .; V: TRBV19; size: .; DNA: TGTGCCAGTAGTATAGAATGGCCGTCCTACGAGCAGTACTTC; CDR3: CASSIEWPSYEQYF
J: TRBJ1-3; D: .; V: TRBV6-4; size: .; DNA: TGTGCCAGCAGTGTGGACAGTGGAAACACCATATATTTT; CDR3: CASSVDSGNTIYF
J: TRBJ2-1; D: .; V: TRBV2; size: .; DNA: TGTGCCAGCAGTGAGGGGTCCCCCTGGTATGAGCAGTTCTTC; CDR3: CASSEGSPWYEQFF
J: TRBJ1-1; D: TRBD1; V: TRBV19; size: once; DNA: TGTGCCAGTACCCCGACAGGGGTCGTCACTGAAGCTTTCTTT; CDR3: CASTPTGVVTEAFF
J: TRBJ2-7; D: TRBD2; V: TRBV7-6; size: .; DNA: TGTGCCAGCAGCCGCGGCCTAGCGGAGGAGCAGTACTTC; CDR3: CASSRGLAEEQYF
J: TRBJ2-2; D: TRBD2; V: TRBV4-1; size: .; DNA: TGCGCCAGCAGCCGCGAGCGGGGAGGGGCCGGGGAGCTGTTTTTT; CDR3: CASSRERGGAGELFF
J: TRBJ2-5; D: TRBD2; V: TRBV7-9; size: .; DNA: TGTGCCAGCAGCTTAGCCAGGGGACTAGGGCGAGGAAGGACCCAGTACTTC; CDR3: CASSLARGLGRGRTQYF
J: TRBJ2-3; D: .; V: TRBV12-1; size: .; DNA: TGTGCCAGCAGCCCTAGGGACAGGGGCTTTCCTGGTCTTGTGCAGTATTTT; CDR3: CASSPRDRGFPGLVQYF
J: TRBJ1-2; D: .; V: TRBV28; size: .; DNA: TGTGCCCGGTGGGGGACCTACAGGGATGGGGTCCCCACCTTC; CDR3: CARWGTYRDGVPTF
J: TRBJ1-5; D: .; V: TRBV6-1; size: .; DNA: TGTGCCAGCAGTGAACGGTGGGAACATAGCAATCAGCCCCAGCATTTT; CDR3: CASSERWEHSNQPQHF
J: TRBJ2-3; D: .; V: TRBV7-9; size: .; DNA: TGTGCCAGCAGCTTAGTTTTGCAGCGGACAGATACGCAGTATTTT; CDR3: CASSLVLQRTDTQYF
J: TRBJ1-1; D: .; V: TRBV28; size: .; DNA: TGTGCCAGCACCCAAACCCGGTTGAACACTGAAGCTTTCTTT; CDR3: CASTQTRLNTEAFF
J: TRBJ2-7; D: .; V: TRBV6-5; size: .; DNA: TGTGCCAGCAGTTACCACACAGGGAACTACGAGCAGTACTTC; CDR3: CASSYHTGNYEQYF